The 8 T cell receptor beta chains below all came from one sample that was sequenced in a study of molecular identifiers for immune sequencing clone quantification. TCRdb re-derived calls from the PCR reads in MiXCR, one entry per CDR3 protein. The sample lists 70,000 to 95,000 distinct CDR3 sequences; around 17% were seen once. The material sequenced was naive CD8+ T cells from blood, with Jurkat cell RNA spiked in. The subset was: FACS-sorted CD8+CD4-CCR7+CD45RA+ naive T cells. Every receptor here comes from a human donor in good health. Some libraries in this study had Jurkat cell RNA spiked in.

A word on this clonotype: It may be a read error: a sequence one base away is much more abundant. J is TRBJ1-5 and V is TRBV12-3 or TRBV12-4; maybe TRBD1 (6 bases). Trimming shortened V by 8 bases and J by 7 bases, and 18 bases separated the two germline ends. There are 14 residues in the CDR3. CDR3 amino acids: CASQTPGAGQPQHF. CDR3 sequence (DNA): TGTGCCAGCCAAACCCCGGGGGCTGGACAGCCCCAGCATTTT.

This clonotype has a count of ten or more. The V gene is TRBV12-3 or TRBV12-4, the J gene TRBJ1-5; possibly TRBD1 for D (5 bases). CDR3 length: 15 amino acids. Trimming cost V 3 bases and J 0 bases, with 9 bases left between them. The CDR3 protein is CASSFLGGSNQPQHF. The CDR3 nucleotides read TGTGCCAGCAGTTTTCTCGGGGGTAGCAATCAGCCCCAGCATTTT.

This clonotype has a count of ten or more. The chain joins TRBV2 to TRBJ2-5, with a possible D match to TRBD1 (5 bases). V lost 2 bases to trimming and J lost 2 bases, with 9 bases between them. Germline V gene data show CDR1 as SNHLY and CDR2 as FYNNEI. The CDR3 contains 14 residues. CDR3 residues: CASSEPRVQETQYF. CDR3 sequence (DNA): TGTGCCAGCAGTGAACCCAGGGTTCAAGAGACCCAGTACTTC. Variable domain in full (rest from reference TRBV2 and TRBJ2-5): EPEVTQTPSHQVTQMGQEVILRCVPISNHLYFYWYRQILGQKVEFLVSFYNNEISEKSEIFDDQFSVERPDGSNFTLKIRSTKLEDSAMYFCASSEPRVQETQYFGPGTRLLVL.

This clonotype was detected many times. CDR3 sequence reads: CASSHAQAYEQYF. The DNA for the CDR3 is TGTGCCAGCAGCCACGCCCAGGCCTACGAGCAGTACTTC. V usage is TRBV6-1 and J usage is TRBJ2-7; D is ambiguous. Germline loops: CDR1 MNHNS, CDR2 SASEGT. CDR3 size: 13 residues. Trimming removed 6 bases from V and 2 bases from J, with 11 bases in between.

This clonotype was counted ten times or more. The chain recombines TRBV7-8 with TRBJ2-5, with no clear D. Germline V CDR1 and CDR2: SGHVS, FQNEAQ. Trimming shortened V by 5 bases and J by 1 base, and 11 bases separated the two germline ends. The CDR3 is 14 amino acids. For the CDR3, the DNA is TGTGCCAGCAGCCGCCGGTGGGGCCAAGAGACCCAGTACTTC. This translates into CASSRRWGQETQYF.

This clonotype was detected ten times or more. Mismatch with germline at one junction end may stem from a read error. The genes are TRBV7-6 and TRBJ2-2; TRBD2 matches 8 bases. Germline V gene sequence: CDR1 SGHVS, CDR2 FNYEAQ. CDR3 length: 16 residues. DNA for the CDR3: TGTGCCAGCAGCCTAGCGGGTCAGGGCTCCACCGGGGAGCTGTTTTTT. This translates into CASSLAGQGSTGELFF.

In this sample, this clonotype turned up many times. The DNA of the CDR3 is TGTGCCACCAGCTCACAGGGGACCGGGGAGCTGTTTTTT. Amino acid sequence: CATSSQGTGELFF. The chain links TRBV24-1 to TRBJ2-2, with 7 bases identical to TRBD1. V was clipped by 7 bases and J by 5 bases; unmatched bases: 3. Looked up from germline, CDR1 is KGHDR and CDR2 is SFDVKD. This CDR3 contains 13 residues.

This clonotype was recorded at least ten times. The gene calls are TRBV6-6 and TRBJ1-2; no clear D. V lost 0 bases and J 1 base, leaving 18 bases between the germline ends. This CDR3 has 18 residues. The germline CDR1 and CDR2 sequences are MNHNY and SVGAGI (reference sequence). CDR3 nucleotides: TGTGCCAGCAGTTACTCGTCAGAGCACCCAAGACTTAACTATGGCTACACCTTC. Protein: CASSYSSEHPRLNYGYTF.